These 9 T cell receptor beta chains were sequenced from one sample in a study of T cell responses to AZD1222 COVID-19 vaccine. Libraries were prepared by immunoSEQ multiplex PCR; TCRdb keeps only in-frame clonotypes and omits some of them. The table has approximately 140,000 clones, 85% to 95% seen once; the top ten hold about a tenth. This specimen consisted of peripheral blood, obtained 28 days after the second AZD1222 dose. Receptor source: an adult who received the AZD1222 COVID-19 vaccine.

The V and J genes are TRBV2 and TRBJ1-6, with TRBD1 as a possible D gene (5 bases). From germline, CDR1 is SNHLY and CDR2 FYNNEI. The CDR3 totals 15 residues. V was trimmed by 5 bases and J by 4 bases, leaving 12 bases between them. CDR3: CASSPPGLYNSPLHF. The CDR3 DNA reads TGTGCCAGCAGTCCACCAGGGTTGTATAATTCACCCCTCCACTTT.

This clone turned up a few times. V and J are TRBV9 and TRBJ2-3, with 7 bases that match TRBD2. CDR1 and CDR2 from the germline V gene are SGDLS and YYNGEE. The CDR3 spans 16 residues. The trim removed 0 bases at V and 0 bases at J, leaving 4 bases unmatched. The CDR3 nucleotides are TGTGCCAGCAGCGTAGGGAGCGGGGCTAGCACAGATACGCAGTATTTT. This codes for CASSVGSGASTDTQYF.

The genes are TRBV6-5 and TRBJ1-2, with D unclear. The CDR3 runs to 14 residues. V lost 7 bases and J lost 0, with 12 bases in between. Per the germline V gene, CDR1 is MNHEY and CDR2 is SVGAGI. The chain's CDR3 is CASTVDPANYGYTF. In DNA, the CDR3 is TGTGCCAGCACTGTGGACCCCGCTAACTATGGCTACACCTTC.

V and J are TRBV6-2 or TRBV6-3 and TRBJ1-1; perhaps TRBD1 as D (5 bases). Trimming shortened V by 5 bases and J by 7 bases, and 20 bases separated the two germline ends. Germline CDR1 reads MNHEY; CDR2 reads SVGEGT. The CDR3 consists of 15 residues. CDR3 DNA: TGTGCCAGCAGTCTTACTCGGCGGACGGGGGTTGAAGCTTTCTTT. Protein sequence: CASSLTRRTGVEAFF.

The chain combines TRBV12-3 or TRBV12-4 with TRBJ1-2; unclear D gene. CDR3 size: 13 residues. The V end lost 5 bases, the J end lost 5 bases, and 12 bases lay between the germline ends. CDR3 loop: CASSPGRWYGYTF. The DNA of the CDR3 is TGTGCCAGCAGTCCAGGACGGTGGTATGGCTACACCTTC.

Here the CDR3 reads CASSQAQGANTEAFF. CDR3 coding DNA: TGCGCCAGCAGCCAAGCACAGGGGGCAAACACTGAAGCTTTCTTT. The chain combines TRBV4-3 with TRBJ1-1; 9 positions agree with TRBD1. Germline CDR1 LGHNA, CDR2 YSLEER. The CDR3 contains 15 residues. The J segment lost 2 bases and the V segment lost 1 base, leaving 2 bases of the junction unmatched.

The chain carries TRBV18 and TRBJ2-5; 9 nucleotides match TRBD2. Germline values: CDR1 KGHSH, CDR2 LQKENI. V was clipped by 6 bases and J by 3 bases; unmatched bases: 11. The CDR3 sequence is 16 residues long. In nucleotides, the CDR3 is TGTGCCAGCTCGTCAGGACTAGCGAACACCAAAGAGACCCAGTACTTC. Translating it yields CASSSGLANTKETQYF.

The gene calls are TRBV5-1 and TRBJ2-3, with 10 bases fitting TRBD2. The germline V gene encodes CDR1 SGHRS and CDR2 YFSETQ. The CDR3 has 17 amino acids. With V trimmed by 3 bases and J by 1 base, 8 bases remained unmatched. As DNA, the CDR3 is TGCGCCAGCAGCTCGACCGGGACTAGCGTTGGCACAGATACGCAGTATTTT. Protein product: CASSSTGTSVGTDTQYF.

The chain uses TRBV3-1 (or the pseudogene TRBV3-2) and TRBJ1-2; D remains ambiguous. The CDR3 totals 13 residues. Deletions cut 0 bases from V and 4 bases from J, with 6 bases between. Per germline, CDR1 LGHDT and CDR2 YNNKEL (reference sequence). The CDR3 loop is CASSQEGSYGYTF. The CDR3 DNA sequence: TGTGCCAGCAGCCAAGAGGGCAGCTATGGCTACACCTTC.